This T cell receptor (beta chain) was identified during a study of cytomegalovirus exposure and HLA in healthy donors. This clone was recorded a few times. Its antigen remains unknown. In the PCR, 60 Vbeta and 13 Jbeta primers were used. This table comes from immunoSEQ multiplex PCR, and its TCRdb copy is limited to in-frame clones, with some not included. The sample records some 150,000 clones, 80% to 90% being singletons. Broader study findings: A later analysis linked roughly 17,000 TCR beta sequences to HLA alleles at 0.05 false discovery rate.

The sequence derives from a woman under 40 in good health and CMV-seropositive. Material for sequencing was PBMCs.

CDR3 in amino acids: CASSEVGRGLVFSSPLHF. The DNA of the CDR3 is TGTGCCAGCAGTGAAGTGGGCAGGGGGCTGGTTTTTAGTTCACCCCTCCACTTT. The chain joins TRBV6-1 to TRBJ1-6; 8 nucleotides align to TRBD1. The CDR3 is made up of 18 amino acids. V was pared by 1 base and J by 9 bases, with 14 bases of the junction left unmatched. From germline, CDR1 is MNHNS and CDR2 SASEGT.